Below are 7 T cell receptor beta chains sequenced from a single sample in a study of response to subunit inactivated influenza vaccine. TCRdb redid the calling of the RT-PCR reads with MiXCR, one entry per CDR3 protein. Here the sample spans roughly 700,000 distinct CDR3 sequences, roughly 13% being singletons. Sequencing used PBMCs from blood, obtained around two weeks before vaccination. The source is a man over 45 who received an inactivated influenza vaccine.

In the case of this clonotype: The junction departs from the called germline gene at one end, perhaps through a read error. The chain employs TRBV11-2 and TRBJ2-2, with D perhaps matching TRBD2 (6 bases). From germline, CDR1 is SGHAT and CDR2 FQNNGV. CDR3 length: 17 amino acids. CDR3 region: CTSSLDPRIRGTGELSF. CDR3 DNA sequence: TGTACCAGCAGTTTAGACCCCCGTATTCGGGGGACCGGGGAGCTGTCTTTT.

The rearrangement joins TRBV3-1 to TRBJ2-7; D is ambiguous. The ends were cut back, 1 base at V and 7 bases at J, with 17 bases in the middle. Germline CDR1 is LGHDT and CDR2 is YNNKEL (reference sequence). This CDR3 has 15 amino acids. The CDR3 is CASSQGSGVGKEQYF. As DNA, the CDR3 is TGTGCCAGCAGCCAAGGGTCGGGCGTTGGGAAGGAGCAGTACTTC.

The chain joins TRBV6-1 to TRBJ2-6; maybe TRBD2 (5 bases). Germline V gives CDR1 MNHNS, CDR2 SASEGT. Between the trimmed V and J ends, which lost 5 bases and 2 bases, there was a span of 13 bases. CDR3 size: 16 residues. In nucleotides, the CDR3 is TGTGCCAGCAGTAAGGAGGTTGGGACTGGGGCCAACGTCCTGACTTTC. Translation gives CASSKEVGTGANVLTF.

This rearrangement joins TRBV7-6 to TRBJ2-2; D is unresolved. CDR1 and CDR2 from the germline V gene are SGHVS and FNYEAQ. This CDR3 is 16 amino acids long. Trimming removed 5 bases from V and 4 bases from J, with 17 bases in between. The CDR3 coding sequence is TGTGCCAGCAGCCACCTCTCCCACGACCTCACCGGGGAGCTGTTTTTT. It yields the protein CASSHLSHDLTGELFF.

This clonotype was detected a few times. This chain joins TRBV10-1 and TRBJ2-1; no firm D call. V gave up 5 bases and J gave up 6 bases, with 14 bases separating them. Germline V gives CDR1 WNHNN, CDR2 SYGVQD (reference sequence). This CDR3 has 14 amino acids. The CDR3 loop is CASSPVGWLNEQFF. The CDR3 coding sequence is TGCGCCAGCAGTCCGGTTGGCTGGCTCAATGAGCAGTTCTTC.

There are many counts of this clonotype. The chain joins TRBV7-8 to TRBJ1-1; D uncertain. The ends were cut back, 1 base at V and 5 bases at J, with 14 bases in the middle. The V gene's germline CDR1 is SGHVS and CDR2 FQNEAQ. The CDR3 is made up of 15 amino acids. Here the CDR3 DNA reads TGTGCCAGCAGCTTAGATCTTGTAGCGAGGACTGAAGCTTTCTTT. It yields the protein CASSLDLVARTEAFF.

This sequence joins TRBV2 and TRBJ1-2; D is unresolved. V lost 4 bases and J lost 3, with 9 bases in between. This CDR3 contains 13 residues. Germline assignment: CDR1 SNHLY and CDR2 FYNNEI. The CDR3 coding sequence is TGTGCCAGCAGTGGAAGGGAGGACTATGGCTACACCTTC. Translation: CASSGREDYGYTF.